This T cell receptor beta chain comes out of a study of blood T cell repertoires in COVID-19. Study details: Samples representing acute and convalescent COVID-19 were sourced from the United States, Italy and Spain. The analysed material was cDNA or gDNA that came from T cells, B-cell-depleted T cells, or PBMCs.

The J segment lost 5 bases and the V segment lost 5 bases, leaving 13 bases of the junction unmatched. CDR1 and CDR2 (germline): LNHDA, SQIVND (reference sequence). The CDR3 spans 18 residues. Original methodology: Reference gene primer amplification yielded estimated nucleated cell counts. Generated by immunoSEQ multiplex PCR, the TCRdb table keeps only in-frame clones and is missing some. The D gene and trimming were derived from the DNA, and the V and J assignments and clone size from that table. The table includes fewer than 95,000 clones, 75% to 90% detected once. The sequence came from a man aged 50 to 59 with active or convalescent COVID-19. Sample: peripheral blood. The V and J genes are TRBV19 and TRBJ2-2; 11 bases match TRBD2. CDR3: CASSSLAGTSGGTGELFF. The CDR3 region has the DNA TGTGCCAGTAGTTCTCTAGCCGGGACTAGCGGAGGGACCGGGGAGCTGTTTTTT.